Each of the 21 T cell receptor beta chains below was sequenced from the same sample in a study of shared clonotypes between healthy human individuals. Only in-frame clones appear in the TCRdb table, and some are missing; sequencing was by immunoSEQ multiplex PCR. The sample consists of fewer than 650,000 clones, around 78% of them appearing once. The specimen was PBMCs. The receptors originated from a woman in her forties in good health. Some clones in this sample may be carry-over from other donors' samples.

Worth noting for this clone: The same CDR3 arises from other DNA sequences in this sample as well. This chain uses TRBV27 with TRBJ1-2, with a tentative D call TRBD1 (5 bases). The CDR3 contains 14 residues. Germline assignment: CDR1 MNHEY and CDR2 SMNVEV (reference sequence). V was shortened by 0 bases and J by 4 bases, with 9 bases between the two germline ends. CDR3 DNA: TGTGCCAGCAGTTTATCGCCAGGGAGCTATGGCTACACCTTC. Protein sequence: CASSLSPGSYGYTF.

CDR3 nucleotides: TGTGCCAGCTCACCGGGACAGCCCGGTAGTAATCAGCCCCAGCATTTT. Residues: CASSPGQPGSNQPQHF. The V call is TRBV18, the J call TRBJ1-5; 7 bases agree with TRBD1. The CDR3 length is 16 residues. Germline V CDR1 and CDR2: KGHSH, LQKENI. The V segment lost 3 bases and the J segment 4 bases; nucleotides outside the gene matches: 9.

V is TRBV7-6 and J is TRBJ1-3; D remains ambiguous. Germline V gives CDR1 SGHVS, CDR2 FNYEAQ. Trimming took off 1 base at V and 0 bases at J, with 7 bases between the two ends. The CDR3 length is 15 residues. The CDR3 sequence: CASSLGGSSGNTIYF. Written as DNA, the CDR3 is TGTGCCAGCAGCTTAGGAGGATCCTCTGGAAACACCATATATTTT.

The chain combines TRBV7-2 with TRBJ2-7, with D possibly matching TRBD1 (9 bases). The CDR3 runs to 17 residues. The germline CDR1 and CDR2 sequences are SGHTA and FQGNSA. Trimming pared 1 base from V and 3 bases from J, leaving 19 bases between. The CDR3 loop is CASSLDRGLAGNYEQYF. CDR3 DNA: TGTGCCAGCAGCTTAGACAGGGGGCTAGCGGGTAACTACGAGCAGTACTTC.

This clone was counted many times. This sequence joins TRBV4-3 and TRBJ2-3, with TRBD2 matching 9 bases. Germline V gives CDR1 LGHNA, CDR2 YSLEER. The CDR3 is 16 amino acids. V was pared by 0 bases and J by 6 bases, with 7 bases of the junction left unmatched. The CDR3 protein is CASSQEGASGADTQYF. Here the CDR3 DNA reads TGCGCCAGCAGCCAAGAAGGGGCTAGCGGGGCGGATACGCAGTATTTT.

J is TRBJ2-7 and V is TRBV2, with 7 bases fitting TRBD1. Germline CDR1 is SNHLY and CDR2 is FYNNEI. The trim removed 7 bases at V and 3 bases at J, leaving 3 bases unmatched. The CDR3 spans 12 residues. DNA of the CDR3: TGTGCCAGCAATAGACAGGGCTACGAGCAGTACTTC. Residues: CASNRQGYEQYF.

The chain links TRBV7-8 to TRBJ2-5; TRBD1 is a possible D gene (5 bases). The V gene lost 2 bases and the J gene lost 2 bases, with 9 bases spanning the gap. The CDR3 has 14 amino acids. CDR1 and CDR2 from the germline V gene are SGHVS and FQNEAQ. CDR3 sequence reads: CASSLSTGQETQYF. The CDR3 coding sequence is TGTGCCAGCAGCTTATCCACAGGTCAAGAGACCCAGTACTTC.

The chain links TRBV9 to TRBJ2-2, with D perhaps matching TRBD1 (6 bases). V dropped 0 bases and J dropped 2 bases, with 11 bases sitting between them. The CDR3 loop spans 16 amino acids. Germline values: CDR1 SGDLS, CDR2 YYNGEE. CDR3 amino acids: CASSVGSGHNTGELFF. The DNA of the CDR3 is TGTGCCAGCAGCGTAGGGTCGGGACACAACACCGGGGAGCTGTTTTTT.

The V call is TRBV5-5, the J call TRBJ2-2, with D hard to call. The CDR3 extends over 16 amino acids. Trimming left V 0 bases short and J 0 bases short, with 9 bases between. The germline V gene has CDR1 SGHKS and CDR2 YYEKEE (reference sequence). CDR3 region: CASSLAGPTNTGELFF. As DNA, the CDR3 is TGTGCCAGCAGCTTGGCGGGTCCCACGAACACCGGGGAGCTGTTTTTT.

V usage is TRBV29-1 and J usage is TRBJ2-3, with D perhaps TRBD1 or TRBD2 (6 bases each). The CDR3 runs 14 residues. V was shortened by 3 bases and J by 2 bases, with 12 bases between the two germline ends. The germline gives CDR1 SQVTM, CDR2 ANQGSEA. This chain's CDR3 is CSVEHWGATDTQYF. DNA for the CDR3: TGCAGCGTTGAGCATTGGGGGGCCACAGATACGCAGTATTTT.

The J gene is TRBJ2-5, the V gene TRBV29-1; 14 nucleotides agree with TRBD2. The CDR3 runs to 16 residues. Germline CDR1 reads SQVTM; CDR2 reads ANQGSEA. Unmatched junction bases numbered 12, after V lost 6 bases and J lost 6 bases. In DNA form, the CDR3 reads TGCAGCGTCGATGGGACTAGCGGGAGTCTGACCCAGACCCAGTACTTC. Translating it yields CSVDGTSGSLTQTQYF.

This clone showed up just a few times. This chain links TRBV30 with TRBJ2-2, with D uncertain. The CDR3 consists of 11 residues. The germline V gene has CDR1 GTSNPN and CDR2 SVGIG (reference sequence). Trimming left V 6 bases short and J 2 bases short, with 4 bases between. The CDR3 sequence is CACSNTGELFF. The CDR3 region has the DNA TGTGCCTGTTCCAACACCGGGGAGCTGTTTTTT.

This chain links TRBV11-2 with TRBJ2-7; D may be TRBD1 (5 bases). The CDR3 is 15 residues long. Germline CDR1 and CDR2: SGHAT and FQNNGV. The V and J ends lost 0 bases and 6 bases respectively, with 15 bases between them. The CDR3 coding sequence is TGTGCCAGCAGCTTAGATCCGCCCCCGCAGGGCGAGCAGTACTTC. Amino acid sequence: CASSLDPPPQGEQYF.

Turning to this clone: A far bigger clonotype differs at one base, so this is likely a read error. Other nucleotide sequences in the sample specify the same CDR3. V gene TRBV4-2 combines with J gene TRBJ1-2, with 7 nucleotides matching TRBD1. The germline gives CDR1 LGHNA, CDR2 YNFKEQ. This CDR3 region has 18 residues. The CDR3 reads CASSHATPDRVPGYGYTF. CDR3 DNA sequence: TGTGCCAGCAGCCACGCCACCCCTGACAGGGTTCCTGGCTATGGATACACCTTC.

The chain recombines TRBV18 with TRBJ1-4; no clear D. Trimming left V 0 bases short and J 2 bases short, with 7 bases between. Germline-derived CDR1 and CDR2 are KGHSH and LQKENI. This CDR3 comprises 15 residues. The CDR3 sequence is CASSPPTLTNEKLFF. In nucleotides, the CDR3 is TGTGCCAGCTCACCACCCACACTTACTAATGAAAAACTGTTTTTT.

V is TRBV4-3 and J is TRBJ1-1; a weak D match, TRBD1 (5 bases). Per germline, CDR1 LGHNA and CDR2 YSLEER. Trimming pared 1 base from V and 3 bases from J, leaving 12 bases between. CDR3 length: 15 amino acids. CDR3 in amino acids: CASSQVQGVYTEAFF. CDR3 DNA sequence: TGCGCCAGCAGCCAAGTACAAGGGGTGTACACTGAAGCTTTCTTT.

This chain connects TRBV6-5 to TRBJ2-7; no reliable D call. Trimming cost V 7 bases and J 5 bases, with 15 bases left between them. Per the germline V gene, CDR1 is MNHEY and CDR2 is SVGAGI. The CDR3 totals 13 residues. CDR3 in DNA: TGTGCCAGCAAGGGCGAGGCGACCCACGAGCAGTACTTC. It translates to CASKGEATHEQYF.

Remarks on this clone: A much bigger clone sits one base away, suggesting this may be a read error. The sample has other DNA sequences that encode this CDR3 too. The chain carries TRBV30 and TRBJ1-2; no reliable D call. Per the germline V gene, CDR1 is GTSNPN and CDR2 is SVGIG (reference sequence). This CDR3 has 12 amino acids. In DNA, the CDR3 is TGCGCCTGGAGTGTCTCTGGATATGGCTACACCTTC. Protein: CAWSVSGYGYTF. The full variable domain, rest sourced from reference TRBV30 and TRBJ1-2, is SQTIHQWPATLVQPVGSPLSLECTVEGTSNPNLYWYRQAAGRGLQLLFYSVGIGQISSEVPQNLSASRPQDRQFILSSKKLLLSDSGFYLCAWSVSGYGYTFGSGTRLTVV.

The sample holds many counts of this clone. The V and J genes are TRBV4-2 and TRBJ2-5; 8 bases are a match to TRBD2. Germline loops: CDR1 LGHNA, CDR2 YNFKEQ. V was pared by 2 bases and J by 5 bases, with 7 bases of the junction left unmatched. This CDR3 contains 15 residues. The CDR3 protein is CASSQTGGPQETQYF. The CDR3 region has the DNA TGTGCCAGCAGCCAAACGGGAGGGCCCCAGGAGACCCAGTACTTC.

This chain links TRBV5-8 with TRBJ1-4; D is possibly TRBD1 (6 bases). Germline-derived CDR1 and CDR2 are SGHTS and YDEGEE. The CDR3 runs 15 residues. V lost 1 base and J 10 bases, leaving 17 bases between the germline ends. CDR3 protein: CASSLRGGVERKLFF. CDR3 sequence (DNA): TGTGCCAGCAGCTTGAGGGGGGGAGTGGAGCGAAAACTGTTTTTT.

This sequence joins TRBV7-8 and TRBJ1-5, with D unclear. Germline assignment: CDR1 SGHVS and CDR2 FQNEAQ. Trimming removed 5 bases at V and 6 bases at J, with 14 bases between. CDR3 size: 14 residues. The CDR3 spells CASSIDTKGQPQHF. CDR3 in DNA: TGTGCCAGCAGCATTGACACGAAAGGTCAGCCCCAGCATTTT.